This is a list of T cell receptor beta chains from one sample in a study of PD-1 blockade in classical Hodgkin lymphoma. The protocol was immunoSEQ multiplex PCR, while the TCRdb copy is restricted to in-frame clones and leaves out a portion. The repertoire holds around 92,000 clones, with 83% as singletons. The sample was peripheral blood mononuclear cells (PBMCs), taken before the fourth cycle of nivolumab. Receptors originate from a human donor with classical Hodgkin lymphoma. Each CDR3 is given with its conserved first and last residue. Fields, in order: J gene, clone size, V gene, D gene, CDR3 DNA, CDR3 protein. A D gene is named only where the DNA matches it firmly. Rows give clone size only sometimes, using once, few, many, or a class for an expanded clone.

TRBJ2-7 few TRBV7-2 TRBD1 TGTGCCAGCAGCCTAGGGACAGGGAGCTCCTACGAGCAGTACTTC CASSLGTGSSYEQYF
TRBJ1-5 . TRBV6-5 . TGTGCCAGCAGTTATCCCAACGGGCCCCAGCATTTT CASSYPNGPQHF
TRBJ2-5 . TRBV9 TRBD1 TGTGCTAGCAGCGTACAGGGGAGCCAAGAGACCCAGTACTTC CASSVQGSQETQYF
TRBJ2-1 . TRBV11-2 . TGTGCCAGCAGCTTAGCCGGGTATGAGCAGTTCTTC CASSLAGYEQFF
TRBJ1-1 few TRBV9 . TGTGCCAGCAGCGTAGGGGGCACTGAAGCTTTCTTT CASSVGGTEAFF
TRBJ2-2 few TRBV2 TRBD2 TGTGCCAGCACCCCTAGCGGGAGGGGCACCGGGGAGCTGTTTTTT CASTPSGRGTGELFF
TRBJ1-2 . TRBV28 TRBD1 TGTGCCAGCAGACCCTACAGGGGGAGCGGTAACTATGGCTACACCTTC CASRPYRGSGNYGYTF
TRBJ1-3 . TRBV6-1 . TGTGCCAGCAGCACTACCTCAGGAAACACCATATATTTT CASSTTSGNTIYF
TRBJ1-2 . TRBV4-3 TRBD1 TGCGCCAGCAGCCAAGGGGGACAGTGGGCCTACACCTTC CASSQGGQWAYTF
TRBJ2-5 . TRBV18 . TGTGCCAGCTCACCCGGATCGGCAGCCGAAGAGACCCAGTACTTC CASSPGSAAEETQYF
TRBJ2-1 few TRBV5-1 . TGCGCCAGCAGCCTAGCCGGGACACTGGGCGATGAGCAGTTCTTC CASSLAGTLGDEQFF
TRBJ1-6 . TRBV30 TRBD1 TGTGCCTGGAGTGTACTTCTTTTGGGACAGGGGGGTTCACCCCTCCACTTT CAWSVLLLGQGGSPLHF
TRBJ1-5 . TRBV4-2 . TGTGCCAGCAGCCAAGCGGCGACAAGCAATCAGCCCCAGCATTTT CASSQAATSNQPQHF
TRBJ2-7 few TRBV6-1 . TGTGCCAGCCTCCGGGATTTAACCTACGAGCAGTACTTC CASLRDLTYEQYF
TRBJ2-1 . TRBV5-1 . TGCGCCAGCAGCAAATTGTTGCAGAGCTCCTACAATGAGCAGTTCTTC CASSKLLQSSYNEQFF
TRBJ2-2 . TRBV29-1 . TGCAGCGCCTTGGCGGCGAACACCGGGGAGCTGTTTTTT CSALAANTGELFF
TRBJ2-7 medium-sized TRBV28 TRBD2 TGTGCCAGCAGCACCGGGACTAGCGGGAGTCGTAACGAGCAGTACTTC CASSTGTSGSRNEQYF
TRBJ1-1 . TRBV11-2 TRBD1 TGTGCCAGCAGCCCCCTGGCAGGGGGCACTGAAGCTTTCTTT CASSPLAGGTEAFF
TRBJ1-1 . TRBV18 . TGTGCCAGCTCGGAGGGTGAAGCTTTCTTT CASSEGEAFF
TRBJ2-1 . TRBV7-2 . TGTGCCAGCAGCTTAGCGTTCTCTGAGCAGTTCTTC CASSLAFSEQFF
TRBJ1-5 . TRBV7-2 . TGTGCCAGCAGCCCCGACAGCCTCAATCAGCCCCAGCATTTT CASSPDSLNQPQHF
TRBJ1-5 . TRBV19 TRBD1 TGTGCCAGTAGCCTCCGACAGGGCCGGGTTAATCAGCCCCAGCATTTT CASSLRQGRVNQPQHF
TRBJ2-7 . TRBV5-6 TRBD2 TGTGCCAGCAGCCCCATTGGACTAGCGTCCCACGAGCAGTACTTC CASSPIGLASHEQYF
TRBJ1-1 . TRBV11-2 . TGTGCCAGCAGCACCTCTTTTGGCACTGAAGCTTTCTTT CASSTSFGTEAFF
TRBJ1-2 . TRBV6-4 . TGTGCCAGCAGGGACATCTATGGCTACACCTTC CASRDIYGYTF
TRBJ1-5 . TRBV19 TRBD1 TGTGCCAGTAGTGCCGACCACAGGGGGCGGGGGAATCAGCCCCAGCATTTT CASSADHRGRGNQPQHF
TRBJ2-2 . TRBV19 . TGTGCCAGTAGTATAGGTGAAGGTCGATCCGGGGAGCTGTTTTTT CASSIGEGRSGELFF
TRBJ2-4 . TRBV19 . TGTGCCTCCCAAAGGGGGGGAGGGACCAAAAACATTCAGTACTTC CASQRGGGTKNIQYF
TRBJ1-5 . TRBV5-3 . TGTGCCAGAAGCTCACCGGGGTTCGGGCTATCCCAGCATTTT CARSSPGFGLSQHF
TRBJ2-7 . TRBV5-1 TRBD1 TGCGCCAGCAGCTTCCGGGACAGGGGGTACGACGAGCAGTACTTC CASSFRDRGYDEQYF
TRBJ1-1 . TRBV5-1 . TGCGCCAGCAGCTTGGTAACAGGCACTGAAGCTTTCTTT CASSLVTGTEAFF
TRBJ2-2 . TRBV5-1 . TGCGCCAGCAACCGGGGCCATCAACCTAGGACAAGGGGGAACACCGGGGAGCTGTTTTTT CASNRGHQPRTRGNTGELFF
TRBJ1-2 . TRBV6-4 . TGTGCCAGCAGGCTCCCCCCCAACAGGGTCTATGGCTACACCTTC CASRLPPNRVYGYTF
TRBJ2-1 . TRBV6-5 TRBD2 TGTGCCAGCAGGGGACTAGCGGGAATTGACAATGAGCAGTTCTTC CASRGLAGIDNEQFF
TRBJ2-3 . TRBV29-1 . TGCAGCGTTGAAACGCCGTACACAGATACGCAGTATTTT CSVETPYTDTQYF
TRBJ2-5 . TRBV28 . TGTGCCAGCACGAGTTTAGGGGAGACCCAGTACTTC CASTSLGETQYF
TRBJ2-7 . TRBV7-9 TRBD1 TGTGCCAGCAGGACGGACAGGGGGACCTACGAGCAGTACTTC CASRTDRGTYEQYF
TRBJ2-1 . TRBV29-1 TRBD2 TGCAGCGTTCGACTAGCGGGAGTGTATGAGCAGTTCTTC CSVRLAGVYEQFF
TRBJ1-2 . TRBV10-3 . TGTGCCATCAGCCCAGGGAACTATGGCTACACCTTC CAISPGNYGYTF
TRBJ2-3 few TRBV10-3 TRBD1 TGTGCCATCAGTGAGTCGAGACAGGGCGGAGATACGCAGTATTTT CAISESRQGGDTQYF
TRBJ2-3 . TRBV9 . TGTGCCAGCAGCGGGCGGCGGGACGTTTTCACAGATACGCAGTATTTT CASSGRRDVFTDTQYF
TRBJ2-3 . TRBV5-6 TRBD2 TGTGCCAGCAGCTGGGCCGGGCTAGCGGGATTCAATACGCAGTATTTT CASSWAGLAGFNTQYF
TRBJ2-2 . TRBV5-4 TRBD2 TGTGCCAGCAGACAAGGACTAGCGGGATTCACCGGGGAGCTGTTTTTT CASRQGLAGFTGELFF
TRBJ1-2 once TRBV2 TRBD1 TGTGCCAGCAGTGGTTCCTTGGGACAGGGGGTCTATGGCTACACCTTC CASSGSLGQGVYGYTF
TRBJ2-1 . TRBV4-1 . TGCGCCAGCAGCCAACCTGGAGGGGGCGGCTACAATGAGCAGTTCTTC CASSQPGGGGYNEQFF
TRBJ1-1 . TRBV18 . TGTGCCAGCTCACCACAAGGGAGGTCGAACACTGAAGCTTTCTTT CASSPQGRSNTEAFF
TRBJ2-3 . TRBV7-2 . TGTGCCAGCAGCCCCCAGCGGTCTAGCACAGATACGCAGTATTTT CASSPQRSSTDTQYF
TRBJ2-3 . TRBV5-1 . TGCGCCAGCAGCCCGGGGGGCCGCGGGACGCAGTATTTT CASSPGGRGTQYF
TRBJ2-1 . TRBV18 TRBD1 TGTGCCAGCTCACCGACTCCGACAGGGGGCCTTACTAATGAGCAGTTCTTC CASSPTPTGGLTNEQFF
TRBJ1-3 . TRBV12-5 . TGTGCTAGTGGTTTGGTTGGGACTCAGGGAAACACCATATATTTT CASGLVGTQGNTIYF
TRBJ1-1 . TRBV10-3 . TGTGCCATCAGCGAGGGGGGGGAGTACACTGAAGCTTTCTTT CAISEGGEYTEAFF
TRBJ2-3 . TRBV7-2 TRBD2 TGTGCCAGCAGCTCTAGCGGAGGGGCTTGGGGGACAGATACGCAGTATTTT CASSSSGGAWGTDTQYF
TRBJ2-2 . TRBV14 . TGTGCCAGCAGCCAAGAGCTCACCCAAGGTGGGACCGGGGAGCTGTTTTTT CASSQELTQGGTGELFF
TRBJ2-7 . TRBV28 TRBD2 TGTGCCAGCACAAGCATGCGACTAGCGGGCGGTATTTCTAACGAGCAGTACTTC CASTSMRLAGGISNEQYF
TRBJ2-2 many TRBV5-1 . TGCGCCAGCAGCTTGTCCCCGAGGGGGGAGGCCGGGGAGCTGTTTTTT CASSLSPRGEAGELFF